Below, 17 T cell receptor beta chains from the same sample are listed, as sequenced in a study of T cell responses to AZD1222 COVID-19 vaccine. Assay: immunoSEQ multiplex PCR; the TCRdb copy retains only in-frame clones and omits some. The repertoire consists of about 100,000 clones, with roughly 89% occurring once and the leading ten covering more than 15%. The starting material was peripheral blood, obtained on day 0 of AZD1222 vaccination. The source is an adult in good health.

The chain recombines TRBV27 with TRBJ2-7, with 11 positions matching TRBD1. CDR3 size: 16 residues. V shed 0 bases and J 6 bases; nucleotides not matched to a gene: 7. Germline loops: CDR1 MNHEY, CDR2 SMNVEV (reference sequence). The CDR3 protein is CASSLSGTGGSVEQYF. CDR3 sequence (DNA): TGTGCCAGCAGTTTATCGGGGACAGGGGGTTCGGTCGAGCAGTACTTC.

This sequence joins TRBV6-8 and TRBJ2-3; unclear D gene. V was clipped by 0 bases and J by 2 bases, with 6 bases between them. The CDR3 has 14 residues. Germline V gene data show CDR1 as MNHGY and CDR2 as SAAAGT. CDR3 in DNA: TGTGCCAGCAGTTACTCTCGCCACACAGATACGCAGTATTTT. Translated: CASSYSRHTDTQYF.

This sequence joins TRBV3-1 (or the pseudogene TRBV3-2) and TRBJ2-7; either TRBD1 or TRBD2 may fit D (5 bases each). This CDR3 region has 14 residues. V lost 4 bases and J 1 base, leaving 11 bases between the germline ends. Germline loops: CDR1 LGHDT, CDR2 YNNKEL (reference sequence). CDR3 in amino acids: CASSPGTGSYEQYF. CDR3 nucleotides: TGTGCCAGCAGCCCTGGGACCGGTTCCTACGAGCAGTACTTC.

V and J are TRBV19 and TRBJ1-2; no definite D call. The germline V gene encodes CDR1 LNHDA and CDR2 SQIVND (reference sequence). Trimming shortened V by 1 base and J by 5 bases, and 8 bases separated the two germline ends. The CDR3 contains 13 residues. Here the CDR3 reads CASSIVSGYGYTF. The CDR3 DNA follows: TGTGCCAGTAGTATAGTATCCGGTTATGGCTACACCTTC. Full variable domain (missing parts from reference TRBV19 and TRBJ1-2): DGGITQSPKYLFRKEGQNVTLSCEQNLNHDAMYWYRQDPGQGLRLIYYSQIVNDFQKGDIAEGYSVSREKKESFPLTVTSAQKNPTAFYLCASSIVSGYGYTFGSGTRLTVV.

The CDR3 region is CASSLGGPNTEAFF. The CDR3 nucleotides are TGTGCCAGCAGCCTCGGTGGTCCGAACACTGAAGCTTTCTTT. V gene TRBV7-9 combines with J gene TRBJ1-1; D ambiguous. Trimming took off 5 bases at V and 1 base at J, with 11 bases between the two ends. The CDR3 totals 14 residues. Germline V gives CDR1 SEHNR, CDR2 FQNEAQ (reference sequence).

V usage is TRBV10-3 and J usage is TRBJ1-5; D ambiguous. Germline CDR1 is ENHRY and CDR2 is SYGVKD. This CDR3 is 15 amino acids long. Trimming cost V 0 bases and J 0 bases, with 6 bases left between them. The CDR3 reads CAISESVNSNQPQHF. CDR3 sequence (DNA): TGTGCCATCAGTGAGTCGGTGAATAGCAATCAGCCCCAGCATTTT.

This clone was detected only a few times. The chain carries TRBV2 and TRBJ2-7; TRBD1 matches 9 bases. J was trimmed by 4 bases and V by 4 bases; bases with no gene match: 8. Germline CDR1 and CDR2: SNHLY and FYNNEI. There are 15 residues in the CDR3. CDR3 DNA: TGTGCCAGCAGTGGAGGACAGGGGAGAGGGTACGAGCAGTACTTC. Translation gives CASSGGQGRGYEQYF.

The CDR3 DNA reads as TGTGCCAGCTCACCAGGAAGAGATACGCAGTATTTT. It encodes CASSPGRDTQYF. The chain carries TRBV18 and TRBJ2-3; D unclear. V was shortened by 2 bases and J by 5 bases, with 5 bases between the two germline ends. CDR1 is KGHSH and CDR2 is LQKENI in the germline V gene. The CDR3 contains 12 residues.

The chain uses TRBV2 and TRBJ1-3, with D maybe TRBD1 (5 bases). Per the germline V gene, CDR1 is SNHLY and CDR2 is FYNNEI. The CDR3 runs 14 residues. V gave up 8 bases and J gave up 0 bases, with 11 bases separating them. The CDR3 coding sequence is TGTGCCAGCCAATCAGGGAGCTCTGGAAACACCATATATTTT. Protein: CASQSGSSGNTIYF.

CDR3 residues: CASSEQASGNTIYF. The CDR3 DNA is TGTGCCAGCAGTGAACAGGCCTCTGGAAACACCATATATTTT. The chain uses TRBV2 and TRBJ1-3, with D uncertain. Germline assignment: CDR1 SNHLY and CDR2 FYNNEI. V was trimmed by 2 bases and J by 0 bases, leaving 5 bases between them. CDR3 size: 14 residues.

This clone was found once. Other DNA sequences within the sample encode an identical CDR3. This chain links TRBV6-5 with TRBJ1-3; D is perhaps TRBD1 (6 bases). The length of the CDR3 is 13 residues. Trimming left V 6 bases short and J 1 base short, with 7 bases between. The germline V gene encodes CDR1 MNHEY and CDR2 SVGAGI. CDR3 amino acids: CASRTGSGNTIYF. The CDR3 DNA follows: TGTGCCAGCAGAACAGGGTCTGGAAACACCATATATTTT.

The V gene is TRBV19, the J gene TRBJ1-1; TRBD1 might be the D (6 bases). Trimming stripped 3 bases from V and 0 bases from J, with 14 bases between. CDR3 length: 16 amino acids. Germline V gives CDR1 LNHDA, CDR2 SQIVND (reference sequence). The CDR3 DNA reads TGTGCCAGTAGTATGAGCAGGGGCAGTTTGAACACTGAAGCTTTCTTT. It translates to CASSMSRGSLNTEAFF.

The chain uses TRBV7-9 and TRBJ1-4; D gene ambiguous. This CDR3 is 14 amino acids long. Trimming cost V 6 bases and J 3 bases, with 11 bases left between them. The V gene's germline CDR1 is SEHNR and CDR2 FQNEAQ (reference sequence). The CDR3 bases are TGTGCCAGCAGTCGTAGGGAATCTAATGAAAAACTGTTTTTT. It encodes CASSRRESNEKLFF.

In this sample, this clone turned up once. This chain joins TRBV29-1 and TRBJ1-5, with D tentatively TRBD1 (5 bases). CDR3 size: 11 residues. Germline V gene data show CDR1 as SQVTM and CDR2 as ANQGSEA. V gave up 6 bases and J gave up 6 bases, with 9 bases separating them. The CDR3 DNA reads as TGCAGCGTAGCAGGGTGTCAGCCCCAGCATTTT. The encoded protein is CSVAGCQPQHF.

This chain links TRBV6-5 with TRBJ2-1; either TRBD1 or TRBD2 may supply D (6 bases each). Germline V gives CDR1 MNHEY, CDR2 SVGAGI. This CDR3 contains 14 residues. Trimming shortened V by 5 bases and J by 10 bases, and 18 bases separated the two germline ends. Written as DNA, the CDR3 is TGTGCCAGCAGTCCCTTACAGGGAAGCGGGGAGCAGTTCTTC. It specifies CASSPLQGSGEQFF.

The chain recombines TRBV7-8 with TRBJ2-1; 14 bases fit TRBD2. Germline trimming cut 1 base from V and 10 bases from J; bases unmatched to any gene: 0. Germline assignment: CDR1 SGHVS and CDR2 FQNEAQ. The CDR3 spans 14 residues. The DNA of the CDR3 is TGTGCCAGCAGCTTAGGACTAGCGGGAGGGGAGCAGTTCTTC. It specifies CASSLGLAGGEQFF.

This chain joins TRBV5-1 and TRBJ2-5, with a possible D match to TRBD1 (6 bases). CDR1 and CDR2 from the germline V gene are SGHRS and YFSETQ. Trimming took 0 bases from V and 5 from J, leaving 17 bases between them. There are 16 residues in the CDR3. CDR3 region: CASSLAFRGGLETQYF. CDR3 nucleotide sequence: TGCGCCAGCAGCTTGGCTTTCAGGGGTGGGTTGGAGACCCAGTACTTC.